This TCR beta chain was sequenced in a study of OX40 agonist ivuxolimab in advanced cancers. Study-wide context: Partial responses occurred in three patients (one hepatocellular carcinoma, two cutaneous melanoma).

Study observations and caveats: The authors also found low normalized T-cell clonal expansion in some nonresponders. More expanded clones were seen, on average, in CD8+ T cells than in CD4+. Dose levels from 0.1 to 3.0 mg/kg saw CD4+ and CD8+ blood T cells expand clonally by week 6.

The data were produced by immunoSEQ multiplex PCR, yet TCRdb's version contains in-frame clones alone and is incomplete. Found here are about 40,000 clones, about nine tenths of them singletons; the top ten hold more than 20%. Worth noting for this clone: Its antigen is as yet unknown.

Trimming cost V 1 base and J 1 base, with 10 bases left between them. This CDR3 region has 15 residues. CDR1 and CDR2 (germline): MNHEY, SVGAGI. The sequencing used CD4+ or CD8+ T cells sorted from blood, collected in a trial of the OX40 agonist ivuxolimab. The V gene is TRBV6-5, the J gene TRBJ2-5, with D perhaps TRBD1 (5 bases). This receptor was taken from an adult with an advanced solid tumor such as melanoma, head and neck, liver or kidney cancer. The CDR3 spells CASSYLGASQETQYF. CDR3 nucleotides: TGTGCCAGCAGTTACTTAGGGGCTTCCCAAGAGACCCAGTACTTC.